The present TCR beta chain was sequenced within a study of long-term antiretroviral therapy in people with HIV. This CDR3 region has 13 residues. CDR1 and CDR2 from the germline V gene are SEHNR and FQNEAQ (reference sequence). V lost 2 bases and J 8 bases, leaving 12 bases between the germline ends. Investigators performed immunoSEQ version v3.0 at survey level. TCRdb keeps only in-frame clones here, not all; method: immunoSEQ multiplex PCR. The sample lists roughly 33,000 clones; approximately 80% were seen once. Findings and caveats of the study: From the mid-2000s to the late 2010s, blood was obtained, possibly while participants received older ART regimens. Dominant in the repertoire at all time points were clones expanded before ART. Control repertoires displayed wider CDR3 length ranges than the HIV repertoires.

This clone was counted between two and nine times. The antigen remains unidentified. Cryopreserved PBMC samples of roughly 0.9-10 million cells were used for DNA extraction. The chain joins TRBV7-9 to TRBJ1-2; D remains unclear. Specimen: unsorted PBMCs, collected 3.1 years after starting antiretroviral therapy. The TCR originated in a woman aged 45-65 years with HIV. The chain's CDR3 is CASSLRTAKGYTF. The CDR3, as DNA: TGTGCCAGCAGCTTACGGACCGCGAAGGGCTACACCTTC. Using reference TRBV7-9 and TRBJ1-2 for the parts outside the CDR3, the full variable domain is DTGVSQNPRHKITKRGQNVTFRCDPISEHNRLYWYRQTLGQGPEFLTYFQNEAQLEKSRLLSDRFSAERPKGSFSTLEIQRTEQGDSAMYLCASSLRTAKGYTFGSGTRLTVV.